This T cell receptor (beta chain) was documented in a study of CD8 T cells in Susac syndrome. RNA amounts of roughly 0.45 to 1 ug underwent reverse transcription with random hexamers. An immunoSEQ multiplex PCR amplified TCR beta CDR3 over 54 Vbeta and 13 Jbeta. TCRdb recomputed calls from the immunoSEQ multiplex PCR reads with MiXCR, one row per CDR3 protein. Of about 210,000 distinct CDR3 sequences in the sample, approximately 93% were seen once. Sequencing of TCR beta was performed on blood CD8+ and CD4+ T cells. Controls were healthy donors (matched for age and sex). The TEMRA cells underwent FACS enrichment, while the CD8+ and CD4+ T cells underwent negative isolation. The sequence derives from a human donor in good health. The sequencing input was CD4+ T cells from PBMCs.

The CDR3 DNA sequence: TGTGCCAGTAGTCCCCACTTCGGCGCGGGGGACACAGATACGCAGTATTTT. Translating gives CASSPHFGAGDTDTQYF. The chain couples TRBV19 to TRBJ2-3, with 7 bases fitting TRBD2. Germline CDR1 is LNHDA and CDR2 is SQIVND (reference sequence). CDR3 length: 17 residues. V lost 5 bases to trimming and J lost 2 bases; unmatched junction nucleotides: 13.